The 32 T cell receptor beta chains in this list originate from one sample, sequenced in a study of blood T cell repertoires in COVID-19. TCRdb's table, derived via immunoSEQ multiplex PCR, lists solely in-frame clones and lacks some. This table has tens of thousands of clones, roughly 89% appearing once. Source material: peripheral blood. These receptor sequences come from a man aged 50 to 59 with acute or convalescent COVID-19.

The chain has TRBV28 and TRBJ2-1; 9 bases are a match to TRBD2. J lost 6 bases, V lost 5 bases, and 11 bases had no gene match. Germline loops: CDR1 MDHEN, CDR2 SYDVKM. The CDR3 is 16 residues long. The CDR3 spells CASSDVAGESVNEQFF. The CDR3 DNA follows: TGTGCCAGCAGTGACGTAGCGGGAGAATCAGTCAATGAGCAGTTCTTC.

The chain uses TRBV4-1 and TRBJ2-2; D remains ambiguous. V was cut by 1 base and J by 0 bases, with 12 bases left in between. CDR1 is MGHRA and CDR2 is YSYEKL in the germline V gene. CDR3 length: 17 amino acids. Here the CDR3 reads CASSQVVARANTGELFF. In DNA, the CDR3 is TGCGCCAGCAGCCAAGTCGTAGCCCGGGCGAACACCGGGGAGCTGTTTTTT.

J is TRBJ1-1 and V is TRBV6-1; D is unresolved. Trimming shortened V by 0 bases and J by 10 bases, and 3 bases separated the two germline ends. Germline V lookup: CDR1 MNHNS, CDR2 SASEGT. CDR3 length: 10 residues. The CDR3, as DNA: TGTGCCAGCAGTGAAGCGAGAGCTTTCTTT. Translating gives CASSEARAFF.

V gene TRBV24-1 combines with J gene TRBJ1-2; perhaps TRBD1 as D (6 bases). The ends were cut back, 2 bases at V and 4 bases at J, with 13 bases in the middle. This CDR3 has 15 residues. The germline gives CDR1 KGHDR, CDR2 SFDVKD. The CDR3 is CATSDSRTALYGYTF. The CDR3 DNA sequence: TGTGCCACCAGTGATTCCCGGACAGCCCTCTATGGCTACACCTTC.

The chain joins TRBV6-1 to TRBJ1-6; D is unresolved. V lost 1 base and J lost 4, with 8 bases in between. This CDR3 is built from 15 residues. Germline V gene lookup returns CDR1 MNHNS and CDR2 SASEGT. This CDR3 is CASSEGPVYNSPLHF. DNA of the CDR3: TGTGCCAGCAGTGAAGGGCCAGTTTATAATTCACCCCTCCACTTT.

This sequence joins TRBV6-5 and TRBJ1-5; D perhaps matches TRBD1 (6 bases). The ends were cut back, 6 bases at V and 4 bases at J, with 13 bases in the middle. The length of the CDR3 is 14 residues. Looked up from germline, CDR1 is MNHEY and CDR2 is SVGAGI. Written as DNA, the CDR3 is TGTGCCAGCAGACAGGGATCCCTTAATCAGCCCCAGCATTTT. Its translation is CASRQGSLNQPQHF.

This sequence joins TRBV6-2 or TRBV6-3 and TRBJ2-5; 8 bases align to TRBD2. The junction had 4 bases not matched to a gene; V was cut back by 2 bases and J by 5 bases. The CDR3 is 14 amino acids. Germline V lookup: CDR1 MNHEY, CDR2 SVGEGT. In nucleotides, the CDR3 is TGTGCCAGCAGTTACGCGGGAGGTGTGGAGACCCAGTACTTC. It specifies CASSYAGGVETQYF.

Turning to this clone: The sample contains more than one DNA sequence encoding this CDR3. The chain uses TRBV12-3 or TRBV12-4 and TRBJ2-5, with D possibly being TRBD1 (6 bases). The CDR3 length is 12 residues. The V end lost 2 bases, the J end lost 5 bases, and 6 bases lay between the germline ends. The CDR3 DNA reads TGTGCCAGCAGTTTAAGGGGGGAGACCCAGTACTTC. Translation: CASSLRGETQYF.

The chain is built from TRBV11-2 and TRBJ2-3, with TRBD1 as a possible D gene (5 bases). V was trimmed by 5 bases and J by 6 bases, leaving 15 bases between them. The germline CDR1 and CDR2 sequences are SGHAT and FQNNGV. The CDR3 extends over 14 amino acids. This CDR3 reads CASSPQGVRDTQYF. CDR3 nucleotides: TGTGCCAGCAGCCCCCAAGGGGTCCGGGATACGCAGTATTTT. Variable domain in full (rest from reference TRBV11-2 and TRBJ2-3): EAGVAQSPRYKIIEKRQSVAFWCNPISGHATLYWYQQILGQGPKLLIQFQNNGVVDDSQLPKDRFSAERLKGVDSTLKIQPAKLEDSAVYLCASSPQGVRDTQYFGPGTRLTVL.

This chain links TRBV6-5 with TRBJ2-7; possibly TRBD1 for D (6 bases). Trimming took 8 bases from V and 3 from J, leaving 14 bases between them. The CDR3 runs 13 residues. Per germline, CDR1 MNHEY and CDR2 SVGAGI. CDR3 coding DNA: TGTGCCAGCGGAGGACAGAGGCACTACGAGCAGTACTTC. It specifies CASGGQRHYEQYF.

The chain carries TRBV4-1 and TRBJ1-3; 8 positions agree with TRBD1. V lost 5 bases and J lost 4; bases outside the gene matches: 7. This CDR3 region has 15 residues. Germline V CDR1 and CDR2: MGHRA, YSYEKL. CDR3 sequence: CASSSIRGQGNTIYF. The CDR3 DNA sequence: TGCGCCAGCAGCTCAATCAGGGGGCAGGGAAACACCATATATTTT.

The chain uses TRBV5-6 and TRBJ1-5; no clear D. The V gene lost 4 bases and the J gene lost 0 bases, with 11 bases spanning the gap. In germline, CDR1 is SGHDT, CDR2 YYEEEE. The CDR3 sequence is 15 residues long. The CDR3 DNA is TGTGCCAGCAGCCTCGGGTGGAATAGCAATCAGCCCCAGCATTTT. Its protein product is CASSLGWNSNQPQHF.

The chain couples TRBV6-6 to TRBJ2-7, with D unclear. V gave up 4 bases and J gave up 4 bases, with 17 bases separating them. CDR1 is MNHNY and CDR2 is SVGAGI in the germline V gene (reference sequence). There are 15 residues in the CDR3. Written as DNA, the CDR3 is TGTGCCAGCAGTTTCGCCTCCACCTCCAGTTACGAGCAGTACTTC. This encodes CASSFASTSSYEQYF.

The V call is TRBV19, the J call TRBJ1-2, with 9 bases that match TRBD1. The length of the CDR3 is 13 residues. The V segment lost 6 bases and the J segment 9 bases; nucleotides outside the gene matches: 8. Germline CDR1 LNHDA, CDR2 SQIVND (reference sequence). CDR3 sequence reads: CASSPGTGSSYTF. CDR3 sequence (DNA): TGTGCCAGTAGCCCCGGGACAGGGTCCAGCTACACCTTC.

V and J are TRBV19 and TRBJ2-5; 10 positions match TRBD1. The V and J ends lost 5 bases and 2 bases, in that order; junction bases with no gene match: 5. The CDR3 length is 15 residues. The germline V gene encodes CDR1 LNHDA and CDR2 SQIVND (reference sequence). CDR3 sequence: CASSSRDRGQETQYF. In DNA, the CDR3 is TGTGCCAGTAGTTCCCGGGACAGGGGACAAGAGACCCAGTACTTC.

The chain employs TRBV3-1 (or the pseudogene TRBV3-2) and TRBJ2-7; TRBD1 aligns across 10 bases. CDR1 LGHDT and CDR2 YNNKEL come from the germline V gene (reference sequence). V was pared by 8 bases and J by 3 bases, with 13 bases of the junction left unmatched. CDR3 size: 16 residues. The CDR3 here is CASGTRSGQGDYEQYF. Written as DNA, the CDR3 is TGTGCCAGCGGCACGAGGTCCGGACAGGGGGACTACGAGCAGTACTTC.

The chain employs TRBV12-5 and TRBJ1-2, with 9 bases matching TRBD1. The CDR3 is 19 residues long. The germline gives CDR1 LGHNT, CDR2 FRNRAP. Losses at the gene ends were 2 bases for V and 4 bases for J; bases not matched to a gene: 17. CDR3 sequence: CASGLNWDRVQPRGYGYTF. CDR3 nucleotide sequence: TGTGCTAGTGGTTTGAACTGGGACAGGGTGCAGCCTAGGGGCTATGGCTACACCTTC.

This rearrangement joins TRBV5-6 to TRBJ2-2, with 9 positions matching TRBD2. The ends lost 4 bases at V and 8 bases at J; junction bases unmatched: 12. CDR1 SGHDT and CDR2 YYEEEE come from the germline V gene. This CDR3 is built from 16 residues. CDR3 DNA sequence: TGTGCCAGCAGCGCGGGACTAGCTCTTCTCCAGGGGGAGCTGTTTTTT. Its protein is CASSAGLALLQGELFF. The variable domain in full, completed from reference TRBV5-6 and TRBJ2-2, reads DAGVTQSPTHLIKTRGQQVTLRCSPKSGHDTVSWYQQALGQGPQFIFQYYEEEERQRGNFPDRFSGHQFPNYSSELNVNALLLGDSALYLCASSAGLALLQGELFFGEGSRLTVL.

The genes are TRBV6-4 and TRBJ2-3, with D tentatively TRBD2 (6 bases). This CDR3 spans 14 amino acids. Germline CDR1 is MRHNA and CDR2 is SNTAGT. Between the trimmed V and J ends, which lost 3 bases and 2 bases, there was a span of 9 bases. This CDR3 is CASSELADTDTQYF. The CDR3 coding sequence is TGTGCCAGCAGTGAATTAGCGGACACAGATACGCAGTATTTT.

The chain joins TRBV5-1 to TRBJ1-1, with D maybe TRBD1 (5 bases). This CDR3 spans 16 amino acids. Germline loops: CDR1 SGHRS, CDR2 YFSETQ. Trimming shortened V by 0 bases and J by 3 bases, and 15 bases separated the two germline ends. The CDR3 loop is CASSLEVGGWDTEAFF. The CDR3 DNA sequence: TGCGCCAGCAGCTTGGAGGTTGGGGGGTGGGACACTGAAGCTTTCTTT.

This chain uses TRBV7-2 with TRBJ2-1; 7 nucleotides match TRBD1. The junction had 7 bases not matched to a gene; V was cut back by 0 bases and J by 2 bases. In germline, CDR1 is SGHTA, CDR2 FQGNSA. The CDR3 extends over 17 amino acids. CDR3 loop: CASSLAPAGTAYNEQFF. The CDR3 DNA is TGTGCCAGCAGCTTAGCCCCTGCCGGGACAGCCTACAATGAGCAGTTCTTC.

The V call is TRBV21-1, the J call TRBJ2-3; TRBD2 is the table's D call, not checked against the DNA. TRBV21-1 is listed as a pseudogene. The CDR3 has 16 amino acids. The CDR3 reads CASTLAGGPSTDTQYF. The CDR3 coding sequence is TGTGCCAGCACCCTAGCGGGAGGGCCCTCGACAGATACGCAGTATTTT.

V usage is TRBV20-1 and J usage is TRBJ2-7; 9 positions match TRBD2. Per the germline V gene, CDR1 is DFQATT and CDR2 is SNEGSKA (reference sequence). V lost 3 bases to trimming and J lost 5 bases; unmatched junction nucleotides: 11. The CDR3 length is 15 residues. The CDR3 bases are TGCAGTGCTAGTGCTATTAGCGGGAGAAAGCACGAGCAGTACTTC. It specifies CSASAISGRKHEQYF.

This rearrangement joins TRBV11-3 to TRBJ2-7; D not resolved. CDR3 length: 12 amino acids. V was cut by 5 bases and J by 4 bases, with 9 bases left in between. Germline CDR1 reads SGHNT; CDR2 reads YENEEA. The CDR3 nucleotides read TGTGCCAGCAGCGGCCGAAAGTACGAGCAGTACTTC. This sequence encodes CASSGRKYEQYF.

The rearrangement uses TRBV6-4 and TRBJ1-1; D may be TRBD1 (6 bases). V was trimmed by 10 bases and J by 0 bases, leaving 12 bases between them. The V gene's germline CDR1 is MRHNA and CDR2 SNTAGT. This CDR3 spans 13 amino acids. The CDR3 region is CATRDTLNTEAFF. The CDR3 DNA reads TGTGCCACCCGGGACACCTTGAACACTGAAGCTTTCTTT.

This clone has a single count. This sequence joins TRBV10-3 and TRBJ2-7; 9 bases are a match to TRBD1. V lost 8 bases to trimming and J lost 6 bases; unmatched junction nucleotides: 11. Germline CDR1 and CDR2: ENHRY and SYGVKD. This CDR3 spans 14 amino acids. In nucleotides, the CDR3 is TGTGCCATCTCTGGGGGACAGGGCTTAGTCGAGCAGTACTTC. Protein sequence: CAISGGQGLVEQYF.

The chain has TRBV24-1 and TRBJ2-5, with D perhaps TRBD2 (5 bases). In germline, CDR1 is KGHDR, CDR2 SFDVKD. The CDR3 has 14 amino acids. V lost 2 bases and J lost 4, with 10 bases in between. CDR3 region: CATSDWSAGETQYF. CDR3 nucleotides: TGTGCCACCAGTGATTGGAGCGCGGGAGAGACCCAGTACTTC.

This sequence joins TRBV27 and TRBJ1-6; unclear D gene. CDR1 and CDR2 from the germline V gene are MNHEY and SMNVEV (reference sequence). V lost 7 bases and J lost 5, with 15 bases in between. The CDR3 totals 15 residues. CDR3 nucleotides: TGTGCCAGCACCTCCTGGGAGGGCAATAATTCACCCCTCCACTTT. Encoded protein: CASTSWEGNNSPLHF.

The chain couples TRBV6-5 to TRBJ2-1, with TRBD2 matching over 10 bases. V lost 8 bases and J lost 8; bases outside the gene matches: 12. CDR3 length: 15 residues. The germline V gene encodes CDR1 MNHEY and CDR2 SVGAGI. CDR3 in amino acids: CASLISGRLSDEQFF. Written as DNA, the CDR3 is TGTGCCAGCTTGATTAGCGGGAGGTTAAGCGATGAGCAGTTCTTC.

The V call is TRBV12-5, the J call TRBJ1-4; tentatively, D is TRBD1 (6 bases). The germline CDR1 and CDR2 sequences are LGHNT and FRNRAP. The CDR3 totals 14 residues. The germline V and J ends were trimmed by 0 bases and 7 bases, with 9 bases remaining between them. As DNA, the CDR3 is TGTGCTAGTGGTTTGGTGACAGGCGCTGAAAAACTGTTTTTT. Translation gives CASGLVTGAEKLFF.

The CDR3 region has the DNA TGTGCCAGCTCATCTGCCGGGACAGGGGGCTACGAGCAGTACTTC. Protein: CASSSAGTGGYEQYF. J is TRBJ2-7 and V is TRBV18; 11 bases align to TRBD1. Trimming removed 5 bases from V and 3 bases from J; junction bases left unmatched: 6. CDR1 is KGHSH, CDR2 LQKENI, per germline. The CDR3 length is 15 residues.

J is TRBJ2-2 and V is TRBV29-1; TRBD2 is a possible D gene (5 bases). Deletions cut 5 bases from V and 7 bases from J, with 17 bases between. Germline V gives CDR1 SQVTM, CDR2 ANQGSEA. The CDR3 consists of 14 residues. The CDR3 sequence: CSVLPQLAGGELFF. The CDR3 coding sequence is TGCAGCGTTCTCCCTCAGCTAGCCGGCGGGGAGCTGTTTTTT.